This record concerns one T cell receptor (beta chain) sequence. The sample comes from a study of shared T cell receptors in the human thymus. The trim removed 1 base at V and 11 bases at J, leaving 7 bases unmatched. Germline-derived CDR1 and CDR2 are MGHDK and SYGVNS. CDR3 length equals 14 residues. TCRdb's copy holds only in-frame clones and misses some; the assay was immunoSEQ multiplex PCR. The data hold over 450,000 clones, with about 84% observed a single time. Separately, the same data were catalogued under a study of human thymus T cells. That work adds: The study used thymus tissue resected during corrective heart surgery. Across thymic and blood repertoires, the usage of V and J genes appeared to be biased. There were highly overlapping thymic repertoires among unrelated individuals, as related research reported.

The TCR was taken from a boy younger than two with a congenital heart defect. The specimen was thymocytes. The V call is TRBV25-1, the J call TRBJ2-5, with TRBD1 identical over 10 bases. The CDR3 DNA is TGTGCCAGCAGTGAATGGGACAGGGGCGGGGAGCAGTACTTC. It translates to CASSEWDRGGEQYF.